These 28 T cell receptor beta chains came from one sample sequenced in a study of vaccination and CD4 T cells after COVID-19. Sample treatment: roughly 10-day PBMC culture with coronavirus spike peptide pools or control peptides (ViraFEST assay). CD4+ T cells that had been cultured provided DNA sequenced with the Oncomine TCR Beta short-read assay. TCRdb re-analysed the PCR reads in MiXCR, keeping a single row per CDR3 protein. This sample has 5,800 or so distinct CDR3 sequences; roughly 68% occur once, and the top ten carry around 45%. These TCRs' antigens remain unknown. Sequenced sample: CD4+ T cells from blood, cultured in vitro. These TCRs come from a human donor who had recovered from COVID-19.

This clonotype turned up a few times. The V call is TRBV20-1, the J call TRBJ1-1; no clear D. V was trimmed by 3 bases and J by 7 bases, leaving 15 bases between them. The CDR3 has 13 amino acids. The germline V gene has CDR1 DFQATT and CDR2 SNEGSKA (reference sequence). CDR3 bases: TGCAGTGCTAGTGGCGGGGTGTACGGTGAAGCTTTCTTT. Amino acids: CSASGGVYGEAFF.

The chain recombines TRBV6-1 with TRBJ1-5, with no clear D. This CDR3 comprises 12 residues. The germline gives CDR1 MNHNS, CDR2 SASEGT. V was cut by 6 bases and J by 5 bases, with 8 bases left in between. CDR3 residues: CASRETDQPQHF. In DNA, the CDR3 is TGTGCCAGCAGAGAAACGGATCAGCCCCAGCATTTT.

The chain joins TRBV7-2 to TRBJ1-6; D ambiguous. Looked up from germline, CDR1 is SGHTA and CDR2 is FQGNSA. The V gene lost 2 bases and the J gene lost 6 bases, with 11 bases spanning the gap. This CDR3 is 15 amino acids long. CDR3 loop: CASSLWPGFNSPLHF. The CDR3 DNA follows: TGTGCCAGCAGCTTATGGCCAGGATTTAATTCACCCCTCCACTTT.

The CDR3 DNA reads as TGCGCCAGCTCTTACGAGGGTCACTCCTACGAGCAGTACTTC. Translating it yields CASSYEGHSYEQYF. The rearrangement links TRBV10-1 to TRBJ2-7, with a possible D match to TRBD2 (5 bases). The CDR3 spans 14 residues. In germline, CDR1 is WNHNN, CDR2 SYGVQD (reference sequence). Trimming removed 8 bases at V and 0 bases at J, with 14 bases between.

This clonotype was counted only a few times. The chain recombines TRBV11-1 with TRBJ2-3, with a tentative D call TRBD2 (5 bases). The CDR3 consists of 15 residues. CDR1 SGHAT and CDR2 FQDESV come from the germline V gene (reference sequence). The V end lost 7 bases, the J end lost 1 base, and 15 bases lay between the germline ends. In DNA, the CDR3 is TGTGCCAGCACACGTCAGGTGGGAGGCACAGATACGCAGTATTTT. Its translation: CASTRQVGGTDTQYF. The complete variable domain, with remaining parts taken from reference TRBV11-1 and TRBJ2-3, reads EAEVAQSPRYKITEKSQAVAFWCDPISGHATLYWYRQILGQGPELLVQFQDESVVDDSQLPKDRFSAERLKGVDSTLKIQPAELGDSAMYLCASTRQVGGTDTQYFGPGTRLTVL.

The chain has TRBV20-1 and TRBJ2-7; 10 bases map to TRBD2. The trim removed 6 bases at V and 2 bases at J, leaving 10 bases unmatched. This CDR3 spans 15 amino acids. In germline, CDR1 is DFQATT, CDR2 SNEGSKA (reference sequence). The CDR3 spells CSAAPGTSDAYEQYF. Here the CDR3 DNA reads TGCAGTGCGGCCCCCGGGACTAGCGACGCCTACGAGCAGTACTTC.

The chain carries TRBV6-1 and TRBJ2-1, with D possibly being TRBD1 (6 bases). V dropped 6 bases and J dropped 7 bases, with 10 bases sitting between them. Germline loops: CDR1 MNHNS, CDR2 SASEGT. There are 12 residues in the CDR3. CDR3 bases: TGTGCCAGCAGATCGAGGGGGAATGAGCAGTTCTTC. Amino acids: CASRSRGNEQFF.

CDR3 loop: CASSQGTGEQYF. CDR3 DNA: TGTGCCAGCAGCCAAGGGACAGGCGAGCAGTACTTC. The chain employs TRBV6-2 or TRBV6-3 and TRBJ2-7; 8 bases align to TRBD1. The junction had 4 bases not matched to a gene; V was cut back by 6 bases and J by 6 bases. The length of the CDR3 is 12 residues. Germline-derived CDR1 and CDR2 are MNHEY and SVGEGT.

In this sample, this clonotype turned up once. This CDR3 is CASSRNPPLSSYEQYF. The CDR3 nucleotides are TGTGCCAGCAGCCGAAACCCACCACTGAGCTCCTACGAGCAGTACTTC. The V and J genes are TRBV6-2 or TRBV6-3 and TRBJ2-7; no firm D call. Trimming cost V 6 bases and J 0 bases, with 18 bases left between them. This CDR3 has 16 amino acids. Germline V gene data show CDR1 as MNHEY and CDR2 as SVGEGT.

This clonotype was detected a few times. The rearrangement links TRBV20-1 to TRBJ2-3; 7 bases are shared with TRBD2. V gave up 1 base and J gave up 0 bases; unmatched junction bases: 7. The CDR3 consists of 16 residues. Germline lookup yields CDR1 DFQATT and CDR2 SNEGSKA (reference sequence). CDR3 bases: TGCAGTGCTAGAGCTCTCTGGCGGGAGAGCACAGATACGCAGTATTTT. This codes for CSARALWRESTDTQYF.

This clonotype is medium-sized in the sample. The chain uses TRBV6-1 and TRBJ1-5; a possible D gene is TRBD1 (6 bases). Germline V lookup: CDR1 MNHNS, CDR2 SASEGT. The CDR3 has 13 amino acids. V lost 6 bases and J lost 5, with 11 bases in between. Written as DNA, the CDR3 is TGTGCCAGCAGCGCGGACAGCCATCAGCCCCAGCATTTT. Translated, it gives CASSADSHQPQHF.

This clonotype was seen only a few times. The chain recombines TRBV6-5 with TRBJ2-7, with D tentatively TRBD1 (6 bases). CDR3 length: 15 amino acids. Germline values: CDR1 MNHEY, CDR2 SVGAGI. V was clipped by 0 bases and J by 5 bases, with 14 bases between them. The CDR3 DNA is TGTGCCAGCAGTTACTCGCAGGGGCTTAGGGACGAGCAGTACTTC. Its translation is CASSYSQGLRDEQYF.

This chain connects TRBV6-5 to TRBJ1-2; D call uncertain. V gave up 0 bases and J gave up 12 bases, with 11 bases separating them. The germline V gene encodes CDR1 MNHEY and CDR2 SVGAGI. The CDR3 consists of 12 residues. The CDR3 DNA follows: TGTGCCAGCAGTTACTCGAGGCAGTCCCACACCTTC. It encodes CASSYSRQSHTF.

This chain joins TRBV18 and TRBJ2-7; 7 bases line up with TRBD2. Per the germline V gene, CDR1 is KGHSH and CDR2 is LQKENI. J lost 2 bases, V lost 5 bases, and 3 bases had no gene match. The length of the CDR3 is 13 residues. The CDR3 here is CASSTAGAYEQYF. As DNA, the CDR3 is TGTGCCAGCTCAACCGCGGGGGCCTACGAGCAGTACTTC.

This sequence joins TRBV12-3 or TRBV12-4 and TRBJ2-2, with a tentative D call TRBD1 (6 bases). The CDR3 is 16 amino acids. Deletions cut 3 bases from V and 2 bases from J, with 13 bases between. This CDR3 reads CASSFAWGPNTGELFF. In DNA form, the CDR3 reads TGTGCCAGCAGTTTTGCCTGGGGGCCAAACACCGGGGAGCTGTTTTTT.

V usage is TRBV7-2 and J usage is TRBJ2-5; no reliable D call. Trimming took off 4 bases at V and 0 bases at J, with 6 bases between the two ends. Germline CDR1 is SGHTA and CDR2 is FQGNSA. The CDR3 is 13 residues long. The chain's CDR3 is CASSWRYQETQYF. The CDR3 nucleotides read TGTGCCAGCAGCTGGAGATACCAAGAGACCCAGTACTTC.

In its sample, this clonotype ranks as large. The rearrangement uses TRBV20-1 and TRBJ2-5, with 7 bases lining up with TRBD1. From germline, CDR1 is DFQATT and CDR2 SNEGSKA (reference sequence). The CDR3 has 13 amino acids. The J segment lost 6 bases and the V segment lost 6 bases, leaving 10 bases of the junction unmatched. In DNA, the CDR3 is TGCAGTGCGATCAACAGGGGTGTAAAGACCCAGTACTTC. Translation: CSAINRGVKTQYF.

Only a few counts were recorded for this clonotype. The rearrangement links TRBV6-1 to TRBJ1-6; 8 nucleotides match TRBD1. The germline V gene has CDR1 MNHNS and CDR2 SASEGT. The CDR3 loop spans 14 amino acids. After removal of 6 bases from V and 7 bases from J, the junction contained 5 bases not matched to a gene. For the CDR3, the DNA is TGTGCCAGCAGGGAGACAGGGGACAATTCACCCCTCCACTTT. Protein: CASRETGDNSPLHF.

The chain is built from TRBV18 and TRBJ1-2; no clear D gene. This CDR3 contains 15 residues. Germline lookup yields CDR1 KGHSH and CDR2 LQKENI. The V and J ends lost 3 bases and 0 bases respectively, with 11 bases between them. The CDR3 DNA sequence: TGTGCCAGCTCACCGACGACACGGGCTAACTATGGCTACACCTTC. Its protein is CASSPTTRANYGYTF.

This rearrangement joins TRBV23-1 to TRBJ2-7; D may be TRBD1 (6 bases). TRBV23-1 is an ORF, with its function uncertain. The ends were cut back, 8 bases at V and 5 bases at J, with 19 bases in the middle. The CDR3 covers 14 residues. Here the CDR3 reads CASSLRSRGNEQYF. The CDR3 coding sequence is TGCGCCAGCTCCCTAAGGTCTAGGGGGAACGAGCAGTACTTC.

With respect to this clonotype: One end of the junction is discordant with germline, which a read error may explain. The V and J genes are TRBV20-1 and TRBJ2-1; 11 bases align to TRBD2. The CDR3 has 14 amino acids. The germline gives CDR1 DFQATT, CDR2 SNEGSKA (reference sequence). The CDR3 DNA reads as TGCAGTGCTAGAGGAAATAGCGGGAGGGGCTGGGCTCTCTTC. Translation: CSARGNSGRGWALF.

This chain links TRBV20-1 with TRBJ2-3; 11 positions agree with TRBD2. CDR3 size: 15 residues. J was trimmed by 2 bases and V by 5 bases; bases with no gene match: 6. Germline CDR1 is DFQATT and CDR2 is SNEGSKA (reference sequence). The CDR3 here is CSAPLAGGYTDTQYF. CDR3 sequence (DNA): TGCAGTGCTCCCCTAGCGGGGGGATACACAGATACGCAGTATTTT.

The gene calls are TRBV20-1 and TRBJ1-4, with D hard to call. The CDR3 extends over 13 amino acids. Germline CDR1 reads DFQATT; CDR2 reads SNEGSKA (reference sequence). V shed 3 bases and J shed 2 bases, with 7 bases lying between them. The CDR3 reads CSARFRTNEKLFF. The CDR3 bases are TGCAGTGCTAGGTTCAGGACTAATGAAAAACTGTTTTTT.

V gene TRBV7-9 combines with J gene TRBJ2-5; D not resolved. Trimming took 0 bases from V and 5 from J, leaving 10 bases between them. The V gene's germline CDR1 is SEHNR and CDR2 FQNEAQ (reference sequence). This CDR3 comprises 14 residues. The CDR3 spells CASSLARLPETQYF. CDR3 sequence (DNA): TGTGCCAGCAGCTTAGCGCGACTGCCGGAGACCCAGTACTTC.

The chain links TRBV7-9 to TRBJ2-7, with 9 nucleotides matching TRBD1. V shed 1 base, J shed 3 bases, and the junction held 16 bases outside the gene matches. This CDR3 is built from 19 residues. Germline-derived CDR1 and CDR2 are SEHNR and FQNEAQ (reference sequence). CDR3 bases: TGTGCCAGCAGCTTAGGCCCCCAAACCGGGACAGGGACCGACTACGAGCAGTACTTC. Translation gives CASSLGPQTGTGTDYEQYF.

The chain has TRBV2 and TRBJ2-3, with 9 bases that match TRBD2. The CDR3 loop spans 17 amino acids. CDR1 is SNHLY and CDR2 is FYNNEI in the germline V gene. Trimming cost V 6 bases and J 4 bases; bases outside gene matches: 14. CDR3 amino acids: CASRISPRAGGADTQYF. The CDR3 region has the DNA TGTGCCAGCAGGATCTCCCCCCGAGCGGGAGGTGCAGATACGCAGTATTTT.

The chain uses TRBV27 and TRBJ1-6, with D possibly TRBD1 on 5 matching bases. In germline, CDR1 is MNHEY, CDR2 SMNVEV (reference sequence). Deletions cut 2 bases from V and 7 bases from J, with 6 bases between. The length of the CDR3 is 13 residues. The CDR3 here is CASSLGGNSPLHF. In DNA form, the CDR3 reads TGTGCCAGCAGTTTAGGGGGAAATTCACCCCTCCACTTT.

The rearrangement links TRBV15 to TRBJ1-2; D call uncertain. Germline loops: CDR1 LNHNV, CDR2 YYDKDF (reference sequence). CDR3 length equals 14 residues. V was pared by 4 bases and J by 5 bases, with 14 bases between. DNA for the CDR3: TGTGCCACCAGCACACTTGAAGCGGGGTATGGCTACACCTTC. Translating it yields CATSTLEAGYGYTF.